This is a list of T cell receptor beta chains from one sample in a study of T cell responses to AZD1222 COVID-19 vaccine. Only in-frame clones appear in the TCRdb table, and some are missing; sequencing was by immunoSEQ multiplex PCR. The sample gives some 160,000 clones, roughly 90% of which show up once; roughly 5% is in the top ten. The sequencing here drew on peripheral blood, taken on day 0 of AZD1222 vaccination. These receptors all stem from an adult in good health. CDR3s include the opening cysteine and the closing phenylalanine or tryptophan. Fields, in order: CDR3 DNA, CDR3 protein, J gene, D gene, V gene, clone size. The D gene is left open where the match is weak. Clone size is stated in some rows and not others, as once, few, many or a class when expanded.

cdr3_nt: TGTGCCACCAGTGATTCGGGACGGACCTATGGCTACACCTTC
cdr3_aa: CATSDSGRTYGYTF
j_call: TRBJ1-2
d_call: NA
v_call: TRBV24-1
clone_size: NA

cdr3_nt: TGTGCCAGCCTTGATCCACCGGGACCTGAAGCTTTCTTT
cdr3_aa: CASLDPPGPEAFF
j_call: TRBJ1-1
d_call: NA
v_call: TRBV6-5
clone_size: once

cdr3_nt: TGTGCTAGTGGTTTGGTTGCCAGGGGGCGGGTAGATACGCAGTATTTT
cdr3_aa: CASGLVARGRVDTQYF
j_call: TRBJ2-3
d_call: TRBD1
v_call: TRBV12-5
clone_size: NA

cdr3_nt: TGTGCCAGCCAACTCCCAGGCCCTGGAAACACCATATATTTT
cdr3_aa: CASQLPGPGNTIYF
j_call: TRBJ1-3
d_call: NA
v_call: TRBV28
clone_size: few

cdr3_nt: TGTGCCAGCTCACCACCGTCTTTGACGACAGCCGGATATGGCTACACCTTC
cdr3_aa: CASSPPSLTTAGYGYTF
j_call: TRBJ1-2
d_call: NA
v_call: TRBV18
clone_size: NA

cdr3_nt: TGTGCCAGCAGCTCCCCTAGCACAGATACGCAGTATTTT
cdr3_aa: CASSSPSTDTQYF
j_call: TRBJ2-3
d_call: NA
v_call: TRBV5-4
clone_size: NA

cdr3_nt: TGTGCCAGTAGTAAGGGGGGGGGCCTCCAAGAGACCCAGTACTTC
cdr3_aa: CASSKGGGLQETQYF
j_call: TRBJ2-5
d_call: NA
v_call: TRBV19
clone_size: NA

cdr3_nt: TGTGCCAGCAGTTTAGAACCAGGGGAGGCTTTCTTT
cdr3_aa: CASSLEPGEAFF
j_call: TRBJ1-1
d_call: NA
v_call: TRBV12-3/TRBV12-4
clone_size: NA

cdr3_nt: TGCGCCAGCAGCCAAGAGGCCACAGGGATTAACTATGGCTACACCTTC
cdr3_aa: CASSQEATGINYGYTF
j_call: TRBJ1-2
d_call: NA
v_call: TRBV4-1
clone_size: NA

cdr3_nt: TGTGCCAGCAGCCCTACTCCTACATACGGGACAGGTCTGAACACTGAAGCTTTCTTT
cdr3_aa: CASSPTPTYGTGLNTEAFF
j_call: TRBJ1-1
d_call: TRBD1
v_call: TRBV28
clone_size: NA

cdr3_nt: TGTGCCAGCAGCAGACCGGCCGGGACAGGGGGAGGGGAGCTGTTTTTT
cdr3_aa: CASSRPAGTGGGELFF
j_call: TRBJ2-2
d_call: TRBD1
v_call: TRBV7-9
clone_size: NA

cdr3_nt: TGCGCCAGCAGCGCCGTACTAGCTCCCTCTACACAGCCCCAGCATTTT
cdr3_aa: CASSAVLAPSTQPQHF
j_call: TRBJ1-5
d_call: NA
v_call: TRBV4-1
clone_size: NA

cdr3_nt: TGTGCCAGCGGGAGGAATGAGCAGTTCTTC
cdr3_aa: CASGRNEQFF
j_call: TRBJ2-1
d_call: NA
v_call: TRBV6-5
clone_size: medium-sized

cdr3_nt: TGCGCCAGCAGCGATGGACCCGGGACACACTATGGCTACACCTTC
cdr3_aa: CASSDGPGTHYGYTF
j_call: TRBJ1-2
d_call: NA
v_call: TRBV4-1
clone_size: NA

cdr3_nt: TGTGCCAGCAGCGTACGGGGTAGCGGGGGGGCCAACAATGAGCAGTTCTTC
cdr3_aa: CASSVRGSGGANNEQFF
j_call: TRBJ2-1
d_call: TRBD2
v_call: TRBV9
clone_size: NA

cdr3_nt: TGTGCCAGCAGCCCAGCCCGGGACGAGGGTATAGGCTACACCTTC
cdr3_aa: CASSPARDEGIGYTF
j_call: TRBJ1-2
d_call: NA
v_call: TRBV7-9
clone_size: few

cdr3_nt: TGTGGCACCGGATCGCTGGCCAGGGAGAATCAGCCCCAGCATTTT
cdr3_aa: CGTGSLARENQPQHF
j_call: TRBJ1-5
d_call: NA
v_call: TRBV28
clone_size: NA

cdr3_nt: TGTGCCAGCAGTGGTTCTGGTCAGCCCCAGCATTTT
cdr3_aa: CASSGSGQPQHF
j_call: TRBJ1-5
d_call: NA
v_call: TRBV25-1
clone_size: NA

cdr3_nt: TGTGCCAGCAGCTTAGCTTGGAACACTGAAGCTTTCTTT
cdr3_aa: CASSLAWNTEAFF
j_call: TRBJ1-1
d_call: NA
v_call: TRBV11-1
clone_size: once

cdr3_nt: TGTGCCAGCACGGGACTAGCGGGATCGCATACGCAGTATTTT
cdr3_aa: CASTGLAGSHTQYF
j_call: TRBJ2-3
d_call: TRBD2
v_call: TRBV3-1/TRBV3-2
clone_size: NA

cdr3_nt: TGTGCCAGCAGCCTAGGTCACAGGACGCTCGGCACAGATACGCAGTATTTT
cdr3_aa: CASSLGHRTLGTDTQYF
j_call: TRBJ2-3
d_call: NA
v_call: TRBV7-9
clone_size: NA

cdr3_nt: TGTGCCAGCAGTCCCGGGCAGACATTGAACACTGAAGCTTTCTTT
cdr3_aa: CASSPGQTLNTEAFF
j_call: TRBJ1-1
d_call: NA
v_call: TRBV28
clone_size: NA